Following are 8 T cell receptor beta chains from one sample sequenced in a study of blood T cell repertoires in COVID-19. Sequencing was performed with immunoSEQ multiplex PCR; in TCRdb, only in-frame clones are kept and a portion is missing. The table records 250,000 to 300,000 clones, roughly 90% of them present only once. The sequencing sample was made of peripheral blood. These receptors were collected from a middle-aged man with acute or convalescent COVID-19.

This clone was picked up one time. V and J are TRBV12-3 or TRBV12-4 and TRBJ2-7, with D possibly being TRBD1 (6 bases). V lost 2 bases to trimming and J lost 4 bases, with 9 bases between them. The CDR3 is 13 residues long. Written as DNA, the CDR3 is TGTGCCAGCAGTTTAACAGACAGGTACGAGCAGTACTTC. Amino acid sequence: CASSLTDRYEQYF.

The CDR3 nucleotides are TGTGCCAGCAGCTTAAAGGGGACTAGCAGTAGCACAGATACGCAGTATTTT. Translating gives CASSLKGTSSSTDTQYF. The chain links TRBV7-3 to TRBJ2-3; TRBD2 agrees at 9 bases. Germline CDR1 reads SGHTA; CDR2 reads FQGTGA. The length of the CDR3 is 17 residues. Trimming cost V 1 base and J 0 bases; bases outside gene matches: 5.

The V gene is TRBV30, the J gene TRBJ2-2; TRBD2 agrees at 13 bases. There are 16 residues in the CDR3. The V gene end was trimmed by 3 bases and the J gene end by 6 bases; junction bases not matched to a gene: 7. The germline V gene encodes CDR1 GTSNPN and CDR2 SVGIG (reference sequence). The CDR3 is CAWRLAGGPRAGELFF. DNA of the CDR3: TGTGCCTGGAGACTAGCGGGGGGGCCTAGGGCCGGGGAGCTGTTTTTT. The full variable domain, with the rest looked up from reference TRBV30 and TRBJ2-2, is SQTIHQWPATLVQPVGSPLSLECTVEGTSNPNLYWYRQAAGRGLQLLFYSVGIGQISSEVPQNLSASRPQDRQFILSSKKLLLSDSGFYLCAWRLAGGPRAGELFFGEGSRLTVL.

This chain joins TRBV6-5 and TRBJ1-3; perhaps TRBD1 as D (5 bases). The CDR3 is 15 amino acids. The germline CDR1 and CDR2 sequences are MNHEY and SVGAGI. Trimming left V 2 bases short and J 4 bases short, with 12 bases between. The CDR3 bases are TGTGCCAGCAGTTACGGGGGGGACGAAGGAAACACCATATATTTT. This encodes CASSYGGDEGNTIYF.

This clone was recorded a few times. This chain uses TRBV7-9 with TRBJ1-5, with D maybe TRBD1 (5 bases). The CDR3 totals 16 residues. Germline CDR1 reads SEHNR; CDR2 reads FQNEAQ (reference sequence). The V gene lost 1 base and the J gene lost 1 base, with 11 bases spanning the gap. CDR3 sequence: CASSLEGGVSNQPQHF. DNA for the CDR3: TGTGCCAGCAGCTTAGAAGGAGGGGTCAGCAATCAGCCCCAGCATTTT.

The rearrangement joins TRBV19 to TRBJ2-5; 10 nucleotides agree with TRBD2. The CDR3 spans 15 residues. The trim removed 9 bases at V and 1 base at J, leaving 8 bases unmatched. CDR1 and CDR2 (germline): LNHDA, SQIVND (reference sequence). The CDR3 loop is CASQDSGGPQETQYF. CDR3 nucleotide sequence: TGTGCCAGCCAGGATAGCGGGGGGCCCCAAGAGACCCAGTACTTC.

This chain connects TRBV5-1 to TRBJ2-1; 14 bases line up with TRBD2. The ends lost 3 bases at V and 3 bases at J; junction bases unmatched: 11. The germline CDR1 and CDR2 sequences are SGHRS and YFSETQ. CDR3 length: 19 residues. The CDR3 loop reads CASSSGLAGGVGIYNEQFF. CDR3 nucleotide sequence: TGCGCCAGCAGCTCCGGACTAGCGGGGGGCGTTGGTATCTACAATGAGCAGTTCTTC.

This sequence joins TRBV27 and TRBJ2-5; 8 bases fit TRBD1. CDR3 length equals 14 residues. The V gene end was trimmed by 4 bases and the J gene end by 2 bases; junction bases not matched to a gene: 3. Germline CDR1 and CDR2: MNHEY and SMNVEV (reference sequence). In nucleotides, the CDR3 is TGTGCCAGCAGTTATAGACAGGGGCAAGAGACCCAGTACTTC. Translated, it gives CASSYRQGQETQYF.